This T cell receptor (beta chain) was found in a study of blood T cell repertoires in COVID-19. Study in general: Both acute and convalescent COVID-19 samples were obtained from the United States, Italy and Spain.

Clones were sequenced by immunoSEQ multiplex PCR, and TCRdb holds only the in-frame ones, with some missing. Among about 280,000 clones listed, about nine tenths were seen once. The V gene's germline CDR1 is SEHNR and CDR2 FQNEAQ (reference sequence). The junction had 3 bases not matched to a gene; V was cut back by 5 bases and J by 1 base. The CDR3 spans 14 residues. This clonotype originated in a woman aged 40 to 50 who had recovered from COVID-19. The specimen sequenced was peripheral blood. This chain links TRBV7-9 with TRBJ1-1; 8 nucleotides line up with TRBD1. The CDR3 nucleotides are TGTGCCAGCAGCGCCGGACAGGGGAACACTGAAGCTTTCTTT. Amino acid sequence: CASSAGQGNTEAFF.